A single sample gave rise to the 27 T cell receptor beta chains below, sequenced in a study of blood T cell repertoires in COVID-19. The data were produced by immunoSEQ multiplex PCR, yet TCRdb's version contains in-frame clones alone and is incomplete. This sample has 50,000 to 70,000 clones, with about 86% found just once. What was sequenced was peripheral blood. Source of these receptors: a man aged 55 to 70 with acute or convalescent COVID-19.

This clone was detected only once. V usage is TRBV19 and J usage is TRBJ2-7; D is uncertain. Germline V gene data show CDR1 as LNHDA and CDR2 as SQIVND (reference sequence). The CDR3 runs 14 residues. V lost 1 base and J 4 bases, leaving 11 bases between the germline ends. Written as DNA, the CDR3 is TGTGCCAGTAGTATAGGGCCAGGATTATACGAGCAGTACTTC. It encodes CASSIGPGLYEQYF.

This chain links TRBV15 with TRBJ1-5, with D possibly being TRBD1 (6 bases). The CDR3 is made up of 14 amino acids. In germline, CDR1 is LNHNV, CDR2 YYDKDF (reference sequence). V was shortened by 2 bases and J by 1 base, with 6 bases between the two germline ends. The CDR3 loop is CATSRRGSNQPQHF. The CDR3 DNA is TGTGCCACCAGCAGAAGGGGGAGCAATCAGCCCCAGCATTTT.

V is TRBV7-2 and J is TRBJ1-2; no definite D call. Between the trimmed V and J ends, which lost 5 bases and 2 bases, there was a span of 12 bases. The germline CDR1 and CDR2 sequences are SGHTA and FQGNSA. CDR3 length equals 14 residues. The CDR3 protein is CASSPGSINYGYTF. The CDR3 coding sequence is TGTGCCAGCAGCCCGGGGTCCATCAACTATGGCTACACCTTC.

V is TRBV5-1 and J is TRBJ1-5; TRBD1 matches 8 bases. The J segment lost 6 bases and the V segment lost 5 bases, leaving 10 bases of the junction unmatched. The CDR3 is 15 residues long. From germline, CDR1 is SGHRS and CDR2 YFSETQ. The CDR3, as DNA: TGCGCCAGCAGTCTTGGGACAGGCGGCGGTCAGCCCCAGCATTTT. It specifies CASSLGTGGGQPQHF.

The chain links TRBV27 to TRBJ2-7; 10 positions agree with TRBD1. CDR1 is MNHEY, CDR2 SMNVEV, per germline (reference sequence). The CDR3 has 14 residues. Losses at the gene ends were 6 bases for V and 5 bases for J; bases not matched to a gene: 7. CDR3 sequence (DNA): TGTGCCAGCAGACCGGGACAGGGGTGGAACGAGCAGTACTTC. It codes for CASRPGQGWNEQYF.

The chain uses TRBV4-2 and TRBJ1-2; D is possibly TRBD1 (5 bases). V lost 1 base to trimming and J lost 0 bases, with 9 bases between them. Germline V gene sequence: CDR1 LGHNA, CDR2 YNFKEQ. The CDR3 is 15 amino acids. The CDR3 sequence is CASSQAGVSNYGYTF. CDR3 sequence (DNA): TGTGCCAGCAGCCAAGCGGGGGTTTCTAACTATGGCTACACCTTC.

The CDR3 DNA reads as TGTGCCAGCAGTTCGCTAGTGAGGAAATACGAGCAGTACTTC. It specifies CASSSLVRKYEQYF. V is TRBV27 and J is TRBJ2-7; the D is unclear. The germline V gene encodes CDR1 MNHEY and CDR2 SMNVEV (reference sequence). The V end lost 4 bases, the J end lost 4 bases, and 14 bases lay between the germline ends. This CDR3 comprises 14 residues.

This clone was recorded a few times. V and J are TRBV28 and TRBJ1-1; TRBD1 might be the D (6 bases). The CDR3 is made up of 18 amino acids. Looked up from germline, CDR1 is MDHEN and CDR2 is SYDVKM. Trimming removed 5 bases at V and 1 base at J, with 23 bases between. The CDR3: CASSGGGQGYVRNTEAFF. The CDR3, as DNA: TGTGCCAGCAGTGGAGGTGGGCAGGGGTACGTGAGGAACACTGAAGCTTTCTTT.

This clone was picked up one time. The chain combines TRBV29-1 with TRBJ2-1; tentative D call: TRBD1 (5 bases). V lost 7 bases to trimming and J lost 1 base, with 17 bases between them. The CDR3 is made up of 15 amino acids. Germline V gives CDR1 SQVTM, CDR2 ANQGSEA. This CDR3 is CSAVGRTGSYNEQFF. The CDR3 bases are TGCAGCGCGGTGGGGCGCACCGGTTCCTACAATGAGCAGTTCTTC.

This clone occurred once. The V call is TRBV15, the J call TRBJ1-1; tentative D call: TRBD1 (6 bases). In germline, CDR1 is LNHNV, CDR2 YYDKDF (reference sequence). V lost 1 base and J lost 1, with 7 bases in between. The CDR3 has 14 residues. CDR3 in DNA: TGTGCCACCAGCAGAGGGACAGCGAACACTGAAGCTTTCTTT. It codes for CATSRGTANTEAFF.

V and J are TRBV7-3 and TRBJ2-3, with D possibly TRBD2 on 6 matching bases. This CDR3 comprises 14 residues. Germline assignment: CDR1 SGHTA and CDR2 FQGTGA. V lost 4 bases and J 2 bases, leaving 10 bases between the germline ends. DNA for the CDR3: TGTGCCAGCAGCTGGGGACTTAACACAGATACGCAGTATTTT. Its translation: CASSWGLNTDTQYF. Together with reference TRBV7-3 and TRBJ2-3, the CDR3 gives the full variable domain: GAGVSQTPSNKVTEKGKYVELRCDPISGHTALYWYRQSLGQGPEFLIYFQGTGAADDSGLPNDRFFAVRPEGSVSTLKIQRTERGDSAVYLCASSWGLNTDTQYFGPGTRLTVL.

CDR3 sequence reads: CASSPGQGYGYTF. CDR3 nucleotides: TGTGCCAGCAGCCCGGGACAGGGCTATGGCTACACCTTC. The genes are TRBV7-3 and TRBJ1-2, with 9 bases fitting TRBD1. CDR1 is SGHTA and CDR2 is FQGTGA in the germline V gene. V was clipped by 5 bases and J by 4 bases; unmatched bases: 2. The CDR3 sequence is 13 residues long.

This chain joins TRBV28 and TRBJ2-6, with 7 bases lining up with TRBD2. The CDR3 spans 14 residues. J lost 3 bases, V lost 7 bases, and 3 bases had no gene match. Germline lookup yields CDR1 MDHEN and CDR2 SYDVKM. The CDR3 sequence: CASTPGGGANVLTF. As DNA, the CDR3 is TGTGCCAGCACTCCGGGAGGTGGGGCCAACGTCCTGACTTTC.

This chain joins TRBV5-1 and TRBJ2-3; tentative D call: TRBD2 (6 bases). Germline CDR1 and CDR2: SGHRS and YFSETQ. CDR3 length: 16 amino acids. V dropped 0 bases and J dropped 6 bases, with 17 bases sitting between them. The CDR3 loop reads CASSLGFSGLTDTQYF. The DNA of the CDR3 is TGCGCCAGCAGCTTGGGGTTTTCGGGACTGACGGATACGCAGTATTTT.

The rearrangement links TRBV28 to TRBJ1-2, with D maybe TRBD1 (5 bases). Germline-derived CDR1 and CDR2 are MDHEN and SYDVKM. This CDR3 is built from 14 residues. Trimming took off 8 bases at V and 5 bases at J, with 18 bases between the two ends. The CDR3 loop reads CASYSGQGGYGYTF. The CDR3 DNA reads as TGTGCCAGCTACTCCGGCCAGGGCGGATATGGCTACACCTTC.

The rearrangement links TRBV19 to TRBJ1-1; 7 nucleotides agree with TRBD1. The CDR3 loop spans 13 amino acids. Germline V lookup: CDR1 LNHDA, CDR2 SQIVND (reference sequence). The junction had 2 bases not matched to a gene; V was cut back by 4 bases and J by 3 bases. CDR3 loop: CASSRQGDTEAFF. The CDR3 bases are TGTGCCAGTAGTAGACAGGGAGACACTGAAGCTTTCTTT.

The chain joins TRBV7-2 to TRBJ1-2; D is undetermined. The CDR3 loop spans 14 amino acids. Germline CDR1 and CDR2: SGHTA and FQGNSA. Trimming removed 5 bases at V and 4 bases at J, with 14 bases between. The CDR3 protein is CASSPRGGGYGYTF. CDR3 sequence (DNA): TGTGCCAGCAGCCCCCGGGGAGGCGGCTATGGCTACACCTTC.

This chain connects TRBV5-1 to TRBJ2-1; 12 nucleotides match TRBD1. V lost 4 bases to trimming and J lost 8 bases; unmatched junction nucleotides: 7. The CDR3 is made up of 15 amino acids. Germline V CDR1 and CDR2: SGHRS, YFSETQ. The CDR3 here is CASSLAGTGGDEQFF. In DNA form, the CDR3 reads TGCGCCAGCAGCCTGGCCGGGACAGGGGGCGATGAGCAGTTCTTC.

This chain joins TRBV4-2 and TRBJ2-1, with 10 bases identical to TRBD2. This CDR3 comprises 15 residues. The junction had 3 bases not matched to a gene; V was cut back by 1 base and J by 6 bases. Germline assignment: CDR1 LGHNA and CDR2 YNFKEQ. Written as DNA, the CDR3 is TGTGCCAGCAGCCAAGTTTCTAGCGGGAGCAATGAGCAGTTCTTC. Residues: CASSQVSSGSNEQFF.

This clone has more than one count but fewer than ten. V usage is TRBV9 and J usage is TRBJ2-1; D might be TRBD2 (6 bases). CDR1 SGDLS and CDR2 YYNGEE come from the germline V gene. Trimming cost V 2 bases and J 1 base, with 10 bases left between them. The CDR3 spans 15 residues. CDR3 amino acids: CASSVQSGSYNEQFF. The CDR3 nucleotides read TGTGCCAGCAGCGTTCAAAGCGGGTCCTACAATGAGCAGTTCTTC.

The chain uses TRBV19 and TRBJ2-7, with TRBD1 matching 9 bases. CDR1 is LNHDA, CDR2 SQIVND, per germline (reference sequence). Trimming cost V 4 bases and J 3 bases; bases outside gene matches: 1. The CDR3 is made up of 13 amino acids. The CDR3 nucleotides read TGTGCCAGTAGTACGACAGGGGGCTACGAGCAGTACTTC. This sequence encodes CASSTTGGYEQYF.

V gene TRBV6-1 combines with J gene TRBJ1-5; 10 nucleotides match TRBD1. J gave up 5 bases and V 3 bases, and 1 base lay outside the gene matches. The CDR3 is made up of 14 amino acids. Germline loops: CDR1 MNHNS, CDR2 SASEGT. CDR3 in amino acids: CASSETGGDQPQHF. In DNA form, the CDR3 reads TGTGCCAGCAGTGAGACAGGGGGCGATCAGCCCCAGCATTTT.

The CDR3 loop is CASSLAGVGSTDTQYF. In DNA form, the CDR3 reads TGTGCCAGCAGCCTTGCGGGGGTGGGATCCACAGATACGCAGTATTTT. This sequence joins TRBV4-2 and TRBJ2-3; 7 nucleotides agree with TRBD2. CDR1 and CDR2 (germline): LGHNA, YNFKEQ. Trimming removed 4 bases from V and 2 bases from J; junction bases left unmatched: 9. This CDR3 has 16 amino acids.

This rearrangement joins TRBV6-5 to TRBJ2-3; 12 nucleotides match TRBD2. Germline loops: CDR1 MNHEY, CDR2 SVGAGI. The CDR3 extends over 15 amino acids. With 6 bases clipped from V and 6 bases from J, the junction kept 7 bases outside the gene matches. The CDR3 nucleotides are TGTGCCAGCAGGGCTGGGACTAGCGGGTGGGATACGCAGTATTTT. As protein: CASRAGTSGWDTQYF.

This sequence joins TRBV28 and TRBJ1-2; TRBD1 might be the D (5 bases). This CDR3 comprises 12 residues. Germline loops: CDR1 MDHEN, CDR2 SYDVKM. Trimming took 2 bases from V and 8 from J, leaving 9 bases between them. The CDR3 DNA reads TGTGCCAGCAGTTTACGACAGCCCGGCTACACCTTC. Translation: CASSLRQPGYTF.

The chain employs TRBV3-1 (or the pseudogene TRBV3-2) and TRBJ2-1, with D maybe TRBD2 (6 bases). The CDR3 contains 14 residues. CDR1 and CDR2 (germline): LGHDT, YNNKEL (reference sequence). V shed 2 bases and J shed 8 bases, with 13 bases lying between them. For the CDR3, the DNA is TGTGCCAGCAGCCAACCGGGGGAGAGGGATGAGCAGTTCTTC. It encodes CASSQPGERDEQFF.

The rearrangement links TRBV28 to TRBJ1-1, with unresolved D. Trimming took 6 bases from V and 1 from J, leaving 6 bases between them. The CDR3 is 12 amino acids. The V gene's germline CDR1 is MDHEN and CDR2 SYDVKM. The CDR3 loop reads CASRLTNTEAFF. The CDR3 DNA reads TGTGCCAGCAGACTAACGAACACTGAAGCTTTCTTT.